This T cell receptor (beta chain) came from a study of control samples from healthy donors and cancer patients. V gave up 2 bases and J gave up 6 bases; unmatched junction bases: 7. The germline CDR1 and CDR2 sequences are MGHRA and YSYEKL. There are 15 residues in the CDR3. This table comes from immunoSEQ multiplex PCR, and its TCRdb copy is limited to in-frame clones, with some not included. The sample holds roughly 70,000 clones, around 93% seen once. The sequence was obtained from a woman under 40 in good health. This chain links TRBV4-1 with TRBJ2-1, with 7 bases matching TRBD1. Sequenced input: blood. The CDR3 loop reads CASSQLRDSLNEQFF. CDR3 in DNA: TGCGCCAGCAGCCAACTCCGGGACAGCCTCAATGAGCAGTTCTTC.